This T cell receptor beta chain was identified in a study of blood T cell repertoires in COVID-19. Study-level background: COVID-19 samples collected from the United States, Italy and Spain covered acute and convalescent phases.

In germline, CDR1 is KGHSH, CDR2 LQKENI. The CDR3 covers 16 residues. Unmatched junction bases numbered 5, after V lost 6 bases and J lost 2 bases. Authors' methods: Reference gene primer amplification in the assay estimated nucleated cell counts. This table comes from immunoSEQ multiplex PCR, and its TCRdb copy is limited to in-frame clones, with some not included. V and J calls and clone size are given by that table; D and trimming were obtained from the DNA. The repertoire holds around 85,000 clones, with approximately 90% as singletons. J is TRBJ2-1 and V is TRBV18; 12 bases map to TRBD2. This clonotype was sampled from a woman aged 50 to 60 with acute COVID-19. Sequences were obtained from PBMCs or T cells enriched from blood (not recorded which). Here the CDR3 reads CASSQTSGRPYNEQFF. In DNA, the CDR3 is TGTGCCAGCTCGCAGACTAGCGGGAGACCCTACAATGAGCAGTTCTTC.